A selection of T cell receptor beta chains follows, all from one sample in a study of cytomegalovirus exposure and HLA in healthy donors. Method: immunoSEQ multiplex PCR; TCRdb's copy keeps in-frame clones and lacks some. The table records 160,000 or so clones, about 72% of them present only once. Sequenced: PBMCs. These receptors were obtained from a human donor in good health. Both conserved end residues are part of each CDR3. D genes are given only for firm matches. Part of the rows lack a size; the others show once, few, many or a class for expanded clones.

- TRBJ2-2 - TRBV9 CASSVATMGSSTGELFF TGTGCCAGCAGCGTAGCTACGATGGGTAGCTCAACCGGGGAGCTGTTTTTT
- TRBJ1-2 - TRBV7-3 CASSSAGADYGYTF TGTGCCAGCAGTTCAGCAGGGGCGGACTATGGCTACACCTTC
- TRBJ1-1 once TRBV11-3 CASSLMSDTEAFF TGTGCCAGCAGCTTAATGTCTGACACTGAAGCTTTCTTT
- TRBJ2-1 - TRBV29-1 CSVEDTGDEQFF TGCAGCGTTGAAGATACGGGGGATGAGCAGTTCTTC
- TRBJ1-5 - TRBV2 CAGSPPGYSNQPQHF TGTGCCGGCAGCCCCCCGGGGTATAGCAATCAGCCCCAGCATTTT
TRBD1 TRBJ2-7 - TRBV7-6 CASSHTGGEEQYF TGTGCCAGCAGCCATACAGGGGGCGAAGAGCAGTACTTC
- TRBJ1-4 few TRBV15 CATSRDGGPSEKLFF TGTGCCACCAGCAGAGATGGAGGGCCATCGGAAAAACTGTTTTTT
TRBD1 TRBJ2-2 - TRBV19 CASSATGVGDGELFF TGTGCCAGTAGTGCAACAGGGGTGGGTGACGGGGAGCTGTTTTTT
TRBD2 TRBJ2-3 few TRBV5-1 CASSLAVLAGGEIDTQYF TGCGCCAGCAGCTTGGCCGTACTAGCGGGGGGCGAGATAGATACGCAGTATTTT
TRBD1 TRBJ1-6 - TRBV5-1 CASSPGDRGVRNSPLHF TGCGCCAGCAGCCCGGGGGACAGGGGGGTTCGTAATTCACCCCTCCACTTT
TRBD2 TRBJ2-3 - TRBV7-3 CASSLRVAGGQSDTQYF TGTGCCAGCAGCTTAAGGGTGGCGGGGGGGCAGTCAGATACGCAGTATTTT
- TRBJ1-5 - TRBV27 CASSAPGLNQPQHF TGTGCCAGCAGCGCGCCGGGACTCAATCAGCCCCAGCATTTT
TRBD2 TRBJ2-7 - TRBV5-6 CASSLALGGVHFYEQYF TGTGCCAGCAGCTTGGCCCTCGGGGGGGTCCACTTCTACGAGCAGTACTTC
- TRBJ1-3 - TRBV10-1 CASSEVTASGNTIYF TGCGCCAGCAGTGAGGTGACAGCCTCTGGAAACACCATATATTTT
TRBD1 TRBJ1-1 - TRBV12-5 CASGWGPTGGNTEAFF TGTGCTAGTGGTTGGGGCCCGACAGGGGGCAACACTGAAGCTTTCTTT
TRBD1 TRBJ2-7 few TRBV6-1 CASSEGGQAPHEQYF TGTGCCAGCAGTGAAGGGGGACAGGCCCCCCACGAGCAGTACTTC
- TRBJ2-3 once TRBV2 CASSPSTDTQYF TGTGCCAGCAGTCCTAGCACAGATACGCAGTATTTT
- TRBJ2-1 - TRBV7-2 CASSLRVAAGNEQFF TGTGCCAGCAGCTTACGGGTAGCGGCAGGAAATGAGCAGTTCTTC
- TRBJ1-6 - TRBV15 CATSRVGDSPLHF TGTGCCACCAGCAGAGTTGGAGATTCACCCCTCCACTTT
- TRBJ1-5 - TRBV7-9 CASSLGAGNSNQPQHF TGTGCCAGCAGCTTAGGGGCGGGCAATAGCAATCAGCCCCAGCATTTT
TRBD2 TRBJ2-7 - TRBV2 CASLPGGINSYEQYF TGTGCCAGCCTACCGGGGGGGATAAACTCCTACGAGCAGTACTTC
TRBD2 TRBJ2-1 - TRBV7-8 CASSLWDYHEQFF TGTGCCAGCAGCTTGTGGGACTATCATGAGCAGTTCTTC
TRBD2 TRBJ2-7 - TRBV7-2 CASSLTSGVSYEQYF TGTGCCAGCAGCTTAACTAGCGGGGTCTCCTACGAGCAGTACTTC
- TRBJ2-3 - TRBV2 CASYKVALATDTQYF TGTGCCAGCTACAAGGTGGCACTAGCAACAGATACGCAGTATTTT
TRBD2 TRBJ2-1 once TRBV7-8 CASSREALAGSYNEQFF TGTGCCAGCAGCCGCGAAGCCCTAGCGGGCTCCTACAATGAGCAGTTCTTC
- TRBJ1-5 - TRBV6-5 CASSTGGGNQPQHF TGTGCCAGCTCAACCGGGGGGGGAAATCAGCCCCAGCATTTT
- TRBJ1-5 - TRBV19 CASSARNQPQHF TGTGCCAGTAGTGCACGGAATCAGCCCCAGCATTTT
- TRBJ1-1 - TRBV7-3 CASSLGPSNTEAFF TGTGCCAGCAGCTTAGGCCCGTCGAACACTGAAGCTTTCTTT
- TRBJ2-2 once TRBV7-2 CASSLSHANTGELFF TGTGCCAGCAGCTTATCACACGCGAACACCGGGGAGCTGTTTTTT
- TRBJ2-7 once TRBV5-1 CASSLNPGSNYEQYF TGCGCCAGCAGCTTGAACCCGGGGTCAAACTACGAGCAGTACTTC
- TRBJ2-7 few TRBV6-1 CASVVGVTTYEQYF TGTGCCAGCGTAGTGGGCGTCACCACCTACGAGCAGTACTTC
- TRBJ2-6 - TRBV7-2 CASSQESSGANVLTF TGTGCCAGCAGTCAAGAGAGCTCTGGGGCCAACGTCCTGACTTTC
- TRBJ2-7 - TRBV7-8 CASSFSGRDAEQYF TGTGCCAGCAGCTTTTCAGGCAGGGATGCCGAGCAGTACTTC
- TRBJ1-1 - TRBV9 CASSDRNTEAFF TGTGCCAGCAGCGACAGGAACACTGAAGCTTTCTTT
TRBD2 TRBJ2-1 - TRBV10-3 CAISERVAGGAGNEQFF TGTGCCATCAGTGAGAGGGTAGCGGGGGGCGCAGGGAATGAGCAGTTCTTC
- TRBJ1-5 - TRBV6-5 CASSLSHSNQPQHF TGTGCCAGCAGTTTGAGCCATAGCAATCAGCCCCAGCATTTT
- TRBJ1-1 - TRBV11-2 CASLQAMNTEAFF TGTGCCAGCTTGCAGGCCATGAACACTGAAGCTTTCTTT